This T cell receptor (beta chain) was obtained from a study of response to subunit inactivated influenza vaccine. Study-level results: Only a handful of new T cells, the authors suggested, are recruited with each seasonal influenza vaccination.

TCRdb redid the calling of the RT-PCR reads with MiXCR, one entry per CDR3 protein. The data hold 400,000 to 650,000 distinct CDR3 sequences, with more than 7% observed a single time. V was clipped by 2 bases and J by 4 bases, with 12 bases between them. The germline gives CDR1 MNHEY, CDR2 SVGAGI. The CDR3 extends over 14 amino acids. Comments on this clonotype: Its target is unknown.

The chain employs TRBV6-5 and TRBJ2-7; D is uncertain. The source of this sequence is a man aged 50 to 69 who received an inactivated influenza vaccine. This material consisted of PBMCs from blood, taken less than 30 months after vaccination. This chain's CDR3 is CASSYTRVGYEQYF. CDR3 DNA sequence: TGTGCCAGCAGTTACACCCGCGTGGGTTACGAGCAGTACTTC.